What follows are 2 T cell receptor beta chains derived from one specimen sequenced in a study of cytomegalovirus exposure and HLA in healthy donors. PCR was performed using 60 Vbeta and 13 Jbeta primers. Data came from immunoSEQ multiplex PCR; TCRdb stores just in-frame clones and leaves some out. This table has roughly 140,000 clones, less than 85% appearing once. The sequencing sample was made of PBMCs. The receptors were sampled from a man in his forties in good health and CMV-seropositive.

A few counts support this clone. The chain links TRBV28 to TRBJ2-7, with 11 bases lining up with TRBD1. V gave up 6 bases and J gave up 4 bases; unmatched junction bases: 11. The CDR3 is made up of 16 amino acids. Germline CDR1 MDHEN, CDR2 SYDVKM. The CDR3 loop is CASSPIRTGGTYEQYF. The CDR3 bases are TGTGCCAGCAGCCCGATTAGGACAGGGGGCACGTACGAGCAGTACTTC.

The chain uses TRBV5-6 and TRBJ2-4; TRBD1 might be the D (5 bases). V gave up 3 bases and J gave up 0 bases, with 7 bases separating them. The CDR3 consists of 14 residues. Germline assignment: CDR1 SGHDT and CDR2 YYEEEE. Here the CDR3 DNA reads TGTGCCAGCAGCTACGACAGAGCCAAAAACATTCAGTACTTC. Protein sequence: CASSYDRAKNIQYF.